This T cell receptor (beta chain) was identified during a study of T cell responses to AZD1222 COVID-19 vaccine. Study-level results: It should be noted that donors were predominantly white British and more often female, and clonal diversity was possibly underestimated. Baseline seropositives among AZD1222 recipients totaled only 5 to 7.

The table came from immunoSEQ multiplex PCR; TCRdb's copy has only in-frame clones and leaves some out. The sample contains about 92,000 clones, about 90% of which appear only once. A remark on this clone: Its antigen is unknown.

This CDR3 is 17 amino acids long. J lost 7 bases, V lost 1 base, and 11 bases had no gene match. Germline CDR1 MRHNA, CDR2 SNTAGT. V gene TRBV6-4 combines with J gene TRBJ2-3; 10 bases map to TRBD2. This specimen consisted of peripheral blood, obtained on day 0 of AZD1222 vaccination. The clonotype was recovered from an adult in good health. This CDR3 reads CASSDYTSGRAGNTQYF. The CDR3 coding sequence is TGTGCCAGCAGTGACTATACGAGCGGGAGGGCCGGGAATACGCAGTATTTT.